This T cell receptor (beta chain) was captured by sequencing in a study of T cells in Graves' hyperthyroidism and ophthalmopathy. General study results and limits: Model output signaled ophthalmopathy a median about seven months ahead of onset.

The investigators amplified TCR beta CDR3 regions from RNA transcripts. HTBI primers drove first-round RT-PCR of the TCR CDR3. MiXCR was run by TCRdb on the multiplex PCR reads, yielding one entry per CDR3 protein. The table records a few hundred thousand distinct CDR3 sequences, 15% to 18% of them present only once. Recently diagnosed hyperthyroidism of less than 2 months' duration affected patients aged 18 to 65. Thyroid ultrasound, orbital computed tomography, clinical symptoms, and serum thyroxine and TRAb underpinned diagnoses. Predating any ophthalmopathy symptoms, the blood sample was taken at first hyperthyroidism diagnosis. There are a few counts of this clonotype. Its cognate antigen is unknown. Trimming took 0 bases from V and 0 from J, leaving 14 bases between them. CDR3 length equals 18 residues. Germline V gene sequence: CDR1 SGHVS, CDR2 FQNEAQ.

J is TRBJ2-2 and V is TRBV7-8; D is possibly TRBD1 (5 bases). Sequencing used blood. The source of this sequence is a woman in her late teens or twenties with Graves' hyperthyroidism that later progressed to Graves' ophthalmopathy. This CDR3 reads CASSLALRGIANTGELFF. The CDR3 coding sequence is TGTGCCAGCAGCTTAGCGTTAAGGGGAATCGCGAACACCGGGGAGCTGTTTTTT.